The 24 T cell receptor beta chains reported below all come from one sample, sequenced in a study of T-cell memory formation after mild COVID-19. TCRdb processed the 5' RACE reads anew with MiXCR; each CDR3 protein has one entry. The sample lists hundreds of thousands of distinct CDR3 sequences; less than 25% were seen once. Sequencing was carried out using PBMCs or a T cell subset sorted from them (not recorded which). The receptors come from an adult woman who had mild COVID-19 (a few samples of this study predate the infection). Cell type and time point are not known.

The gene calls are TRBV12-3 or TRBV12-4 and TRBJ2-6, with D hard to call. Trimming removed 6 bases from V and 0 bases from J, with 12 bases in between. The CDR3 has 16 residues. CDR3 nucleotides: TGTGCCAGCAGGGAAAGCTCAGTCTCTGGGGCCAACGTCCTGACTTTC. It yields the protein CASRESSVSGANVLTF.

The CDR3 DNA sequence: TGTGCCAGCAGCTTAGTCCCGGGAGGGGGGCATACTAACTATGGCTACACCTTC. Amino acids: CASSLVPGGGHTNYGYTF. This chain joins TRBV7-6 and TRBJ1-2; D might be TRBD1 (6 bases). Germline V gene data show CDR1 as SGHVS and CDR2 as FNYEAQ. This CDR3 spans 18 amino acids. The V end lost 1 base, the J end lost 0 bases, and 18 bases lay between the germline ends.

The chain has TRBV5-5 and TRBJ1-4, with no clear D. There are 14 residues in the CDR3. Germline values: CDR1 SGHKS, CDR2 YYEKEE (reference sequence). Trimming stripped 0 bases from V and 8 bases from J, with 11 bases between. The CDR3 here is CASSLAAGSEKLFF. The DNA of the CDR3 is TGTGCCAGCAGCTTGGCCGCGGGGTCGGAAAAACTGTTTTTT.

This clonotype was counted between two and nine times. The chain uses TRBV6-5 and TRBJ1-2; maybe TRBD1 (5 bases). The CDR3 has 15 amino acids. V lost 6 bases and J 6 bases, leaving 20 bases between the germline ends. The germline gives CDR1 MNHEY, CDR2 SVGAGI. The CDR3 sequence is CASSPAGGERNGYTF. Written as DNA, the CDR3 is TGTGCCAGCAGCCCAGCGGGGGGAGAGAGGAATGGCTACACCTTC.

The CDR3 nucleotides read TGCAGCGTTGAAGGCTGGAGCTCTGGGGCCAACGTCCTGACTTTC. Translation gives CSVEGWSSGANVLTF. V usage is TRBV29-1 and J usage is TRBJ2-6; D remains unclear. The CDR3 covers 15 residues. CDR1 is SQVTM, CDR2 ANQGSEA, per germline. Trimming removed 1 base from V and 0 bases from J, with 7 bases in between.

A few counts support this clonotype. This rearrangement joins TRBV2 to TRBJ1-2; D ambiguous. CDR3 length equals 13 residues. V lost 7 bases to trimming and J lost 0 bases, with 9 bases between them. Germline V gene sequence: CDR1 SNHLY, CDR2 FYNNEI. The CDR3 DNA follows: TGTGCCAGCACCTCCTTTGCTAACTATGGCTACACCTTC. Its translation is CASTSFANYGYTF.

This clonotype turned up a few times. The chain joins TRBV30 to TRBJ1-1; TRBD1 is a possible D gene (6 bases). The germline V gene encodes CDR1 GTSNPN and CDR2 SVGIG (reference sequence). CDR3 length: 14 residues. Trimming shortened V by 3 bases and J by 6 bases, and 17 bases separated the two germline ends. CDR3 nucleotide sequence: TGTGCCTGGAGCCAAGGGACACCCGTTGCTGAAGCTTTCTTT. It encodes CAWSQGTPVAEAFF.

The CDR3 region has the DNA TGTGCCAGCAGCCCGAGGGCCAGCTCCTACAATGAGCAGTTCTTC. Translated: CASSPRASSYNEQFF. The chain recombines TRBV7-9 with TRBJ2-1; a weak D match, TRBD2 (5 bases). This CDR3 is built from 15 residues. The V end was cut by 5 bases, the J end by 0 bases, with 11 bases between. Germline V CDR1 and CDR2: SEHNR, FQNEAQ (reference sequence).

This clonotype was observed a few times. This chain links TRBV11-2 with TRBJ2-5, with D possibly being TRBD2 (7 bases). The germline CDR1 and CDR2 sequences are SGHAT and FQNNGV. V was trimmed by 1 base and J by 7 bases, leaving 16 bases between them. CDR3 length: 15 residues. The CDR3 spells CASSLAGGRPGTQYF. The CDR3 DNA sequence: TGTGCCAGCAGCTTAGCGGGGGGCCGTCCAGGGACCCAGTACTTC.

The chain is built from TRBV24-1 and TRBJ2-3; 12 positions match TRBD2. The germline V gene has CDR1 KGHDR and CDR2 SFDVKD. The V gene end was trimmed by 4 bases and the J gene end by 2 bases; junction bases not matched to a gene: 9. The CDR3 is 18 residues long. CDR3 residues: CATSDPGLAGRLTDTQYF. For the CDR3, the DNA is TGTGCCACCAGTGACCCCGGACTAGCGGGGAGACTCACAGATACGCAGTATTTT.

The chain employs TRBV11-2 and TRBJ2-1, with D maybe TRBD2 (6 bases). The germline gives CDR1 SGHAT, CDR2 FQNNGV. V shed 7 bases and J shed 9 bases, with 13 bases lying between them. CDR3 length equals 12 residues. The CDR3 spells CASTLVGGEQFF. For the CDR3, the DNA is TGTGCCAGCACACTAGTGGGGGGTGAGCAGTTCTTC.

The CDR3 DNA reads TGTGCCACCAGCCCTCTGGGGGCCTACGAGCAGTACTTC. Protein product: CATSPLGAYEQYF. This sequence joins TRBV15 and TRBJ2-7; possibly TRBD1 or TRBD2 for D (5 bases each). Germline V gene sequence: CDR1 LNHNV, CDR2 YYDKDF (reference sequence). This CDR3 is built from 13 residues. V lost 5 bases and J lost 2, with 10 bases in between.

This clonotype appeared a few times. The rearrangement uses TRBV6-5 and TRBJ2-7; possibly TRBD1 for D (6 bases). The germline V and J ends were trimmed by 1 base and 3 bases, with 13 bases remaining between them. CDR1 and CDR2 from the germline V gene are MNHEY and SVGAGI. The CDR3 is 15 amino acids. CDR3: CASSYFSDRNYEQYF. The CDR3 DNA sequence: TGTGCCAGCAGTTACTTTTCGGACAGAAACTACGAGCAGTACTTC.

There are a few counts of this clonotype. The chain joins TRBV11-2 to TRBJ2-1; D gene uncertain. Germline CDR1 reads SGHAT; CDR2 reads FQNNGV. Trimming removed 5 bases from V and 12 bases from J, with 11 bases in between. CDR3 length: 11 amino acids. The CDR3 loop is CASSPDGVQFF. The CDR3 DNA sequence: TGTGCCAGCAGCCCGGACGGTGTGCAGTTCTTC.

This clonotype was found a few times. The J gene is TRBJ2-1, the V gene TRBV4-1; a possible D gene is TRBD1 (6 bases). Looked up from germline, CDR1 is MGHRA and CDR2 is YSYEKL. This CDR3 has 13 amino acids. V shed 4 bases and J shed 8 bases, with 12 bases lying between them. CDR3 sequence (DNA): TGCGCCAGCAGCCCCCAGGGGAATGATGAGCAGTTCTTC. This sequence encodes CASSPQGNDEQFF.

This clonotype came up a few times. This chain joins TRBV30 and TRBJ2-1; 7 nucleotides align to TRBD2. The length of the CDR3 is 16 residues. CDR1 and CDR2 from the germline V gene are GTSNPN and SVGIG (reference sequence). The ends lost 3 bases at V and 0 bases at J; junction bases unmatched: 8. The CDR3 bases are TGTGCCTGGAGGCCTCGGGGCGGGGGCTCCTACAATGAGCAGTTCTTC. Protein: CAWRPRGGGSYNEQFF.

This chain uses TRBV7-2 with TRBJ2-7, with 12 bases identical to TRBD2. The CDR3 has 16 residues. CDR1 is SGHTA and CDR2 is FQGNSA in the germline V gene. The V gene end was trimmed by 5 bases and the J gene end by 1 base; junction bases not matched to a gene: 6. The chain's CDR3 is CASSVLAGGVSYEQYF. The CDR3 bases are TGTGCCAGCAGCGTACTAGCGGGAGGTGTGTCCTACGAGCAGTACTTC.

This clonotype was recorded many times. CDR3 in amino acids: CASSLQKNQPQHF. The CDR3 bases are TGTGCCAGCAGCTTACAAAAAAATCAGCCCCAGCATTTT. V gene TRBV7-2 combines with J gene TRBJ1-5; D not certain. V dropped 2 bases and J dropped 4 bases, with 6 bases sitting between them. This CDR3 contains 13 residues. Germline V gives CDR1 SGHTA, CDR2 FQGNSA.

The V and J genes are TRBV5-1 and TRBJ1-1, with no clear D. This CDR3 region has 13 residues. Trimming shortened V by 0 bases and J by 4 bases, and 7 bases separated the two germline ends. Germline CDR1 is SGHRS and CDR2 is YFSETQ. The CDR3 sequence is CASSLVLSTEAFF. In nucleotides, the CDR3 is TGCGCCAGCAGCTTGGTACTGAGCACTGAAGCTTTCTTT.

In this sample, this clonotype turned up once. V usage is TRBV7-3 and J usage is TRBJ2-5, with D perhaps TRBD1 (5 bases). The CDR3 totals 15 residues. Germline lookup yields CDR1 SGHTA and CDR2 FQGTGA. Trimming shortened V by 5 bases and J by 1 base, and 14 bases separated the two germline ends. The CDR3 region has the DNA TGTGCCAGCAGCCAGGGCCCAGGAGCCCAAGAGACCCAGTACTTC. Translated, it gives CASSQGPGAQETQYF.

This chain joins TRBV6-2 or TRBV6-3 and TRBJ2-3, with 11 bases identical to TRBD1. CDR3 length: 15 amino acids. Trimming removed 6 bases from V and 1 base from J; junction bases left unmatched: 3. CDR1 and CDR2 (germline): MNHEY, SVGEGT. The CDR3 DNA reads TGTGCCAGCAGCACGGACAGGGGGCGCACAGATACGCAGTATTTT. Translating gives CASSTDRGRTDTQYF.

A few counts support this clonotype. The J gene is TRBJ2-2, the V gene TRBV5-5, with D possibly TRBD1 on 5 matching bases. Germline V gives CDR1 SGHKS, CDR2 YYEKEE (reference sequence). The CDR3 has 15 amino acids. The V gene lost 3 bases and the J gene lost 1 base, with 10 bases spanning the gap. CDR3 loop: CASSSTVRNTGELFF. The CDR3 region has the DNA TGTGCCAGCAGCTCGACAGTTCGGAACACCGGGGAGCTGTTTTTT.

This clonotype was counted a few times. The chain is built from TRBV5-1 and TRBJ2-5; 8 nucleotides match TRBD2. The CDR3 sequence is 16 residues long. V dropped 1 base and J dropped 2; count of bases not matched to a gene: 7. Germline V gives CDR1 SGHRS, CDR2 YFSETQ. This CDR3 is CASSLRSGGWQETQYF. The CDR3 DNA reads TGCGCCAGCAGCTTGCGGAGCGGGGGTTGGCAAGAGACCCAGTACTTC.

The gene calls are TRBV6-5 and TRBJ2-7; D might be TRBD1 or TRBD2, each matching 5 bases. V was trimmed by 8 bases and J by 1 base, leaving 18 bases between them. The CDR3 extends over 15 amino acids. Germline lookup yields CDR1 MNHEY and CDR2 SVGAGI. CDR3 coding DNA: TGTGCCAGCGGCCCCCGGGGAAGGGGTTCCTACGAGCAGTACTTC. Translation: CASGPRGRGSYEQYF.